The table lists the clone carrying this TCR beta chain with a few counts. Its antigen is unknown. TCRdb called the RT-PCR reads again in MiXCR, with one record for every CDR3 protein. The sample consists of about 700,000 distinct CDR3 sequences, about 14% of them appearing once. The data derive from a study of response to subunit inactivated influenza vaccine. Study-level results: New T cells are recruited in small numbers by each seasonal influenza vaccination, according to the authors' suggestion.

There are 13 residues in the CDR3. The V end lost 1 base, the J end lost 3 bases, and 10 bases lay between the germline ends. CDR1 and CDR2 (germline): DFQATT, SNEGSKA (reference sequence). This material consisted of PBMCs from blood, taken roughly 2 weeks before vaccination. The V gene is TRBV20-1, the J gene TRBJ2-7, with D unclear. This TCR was sampled from a man in his fifties or sixties who received an inactivated influenza vaccine. The CDR3 region is CSARVPDRYEQYF. CDR3 nucleotides: TGCAGTGCTAGAGTTCCGGACCGCTACGAGCAGTACTTC.